The 2 T cell receptor beta chains given below trace back to one sample, sequenced in a study of T-cell memory formation after mild COVID-19. TCRdb ran MiXCR on the 5' RACE reads and lists one entry per CDR3 protein. The data show some 7,400 distinct CDR3 sequences, with roughly 31% seen just once and around 55% held by the top ten. Input material: PBMCs or a T cell subset sorted from them (not recorded which). All receptors derive from an adult woman who had mild COVID-19 (a few samples of this study predate the infection). Cell type and time point are not known.

By share of the sample, this clonotype is medium-sized. The chain couples TRBV7-8 to TRBJ2-6; D not resolved. The V and J ends lost 4 bases and 5 bases respectively, with 15 bases between them. This CDR3 contains 16 residues. Germline V gene sequence: CDR1 SGHVS, CDR2 FQNEAQ. In DNA form, the CDR3 reads TGTGCCAGCAGCTGGCCCAAGGGCCTCTGGGCCAACGTCCTGACTTTC. This sequence encodes CASSWPKGLWANVLTF.

This clonotype was counted ten times or more. The chain couples TRBV18 to TRBJ1-1, with D tentatively TRBD1 (5 bases). CDR1 and CDR2 from the germline V gene are KGHSH and LQKENI. Trimming removed 3 bases from V and 2 bases from J, with 22 bases in between. The CDR3 covers 18 residues. CDR3 region: CASSPLRGDGQKNTEAFF. The CDR3 DNA reads as TGTGCCAGCTCACCTCTACGGGGGGACGGACAAAAAAACACTGAAGCTTTCTTT.